The next 20 T cell receptor beta chains were all read from a single sample in a study of Tregs in tolerant kidney transplant recipients. Assay: immunoSEQ multiplex PCR; the TCRdb copy retains only in-frame clones and omits some. The sample carries 45,000 to 55,000 clones, over 80% recorded once. The nonmyeloablative bone marrow transplants came from related graft donors, with transient mixed chimerism. The sequencing used CD8+ T cells from blood (PBMCs), collected 24 months after the transplant. The receptor source for this set is a human patient who received a combined kidney and bone marrow transplant. Among the T cells, some may be from the graft donor.

The V call is TRBV19, the J call TRBJ2-1; D is unresolved. CDR3 length equals 16 residues. CDR1 and CDR2 from the germline V gene are LNHDA and SQIVND (reference sequence). Between the trimmed V and J ends, which lost 3 bases and 6 bases, there was a span of 18 bases. The DNA of the CDR3 is TGTGCCAGTAGTATGTCCAGCTCCAGGTATTTCAATGAGCAGTTCTTC. It yields the protein CASSMSSSRYFNEQFF.

The chain links TRBV19 to TRBJ2-3; TRBD2 aligns across 10 bases. J lost 0 bases, V lost 0 bases, and 3 bases had no gene match. The CDR3 spans 17 residues. Germline V CDR1 and CDR2: LNHDA, SQIVND (reference sequence). The CDR3 is CASSIEGLAASTDTQYF. The CDR3 nucleotides are TGTGCCAGTAGTATAGAAGGACTAGCGGCCAGCACAGATACGCAGTATTTT.

The CDR3 sequence: CASSFGTSGPLSTDTQYF. The CDR3 nucleotides are TGTGCCAGCAGCTTCGGGACTAGCGGACCGCTAAGCACAGATACGCAGTATTTT. V is TRBV11-2 and J is TRBJ2-3; 11 bases fit TRBD2. CDR3 length: 18 residues. Germline lookup yields CDR1 SGHAT and CDR2 FQNNGV. V shed 3 bases and J 0 bases; nucleotides not matched to a gene: 8.

This chain connects TRBV4-3 to TRBJ1-2; a weak D match, TRBD1 (6 bases). Looked up from germline, CDR1 is LGHNA and CDR2 is YSLEER. The CDR3 extends over 16 amino acids. V was cut by 3 bases and J by 0 bases, with 14 bases left in between. CDR3 region: CASSHGQSYTNYGYTF. DNA for the CDR3: TGCGCCAGCAGCCACGGACAGAGCTACACTAACTATGGCTACACCTTC.

V gene TRBV4-1 combines with J gene TRBJ2-1, with D possibly matching TRBD1 (6 bases). The CDR3 loop spans 14 amino acids. The ends were cut back, 5 bases at V and 10 bases at J, with 18 bases in the middle. Per the germline V gene, CDR1 is MGHRA and CDR2 is YSYEKL. CDR3 coding DNA: TGCGCCAGCAGCAACCATGACAGGAGCGAGGAGCAGTTCTTC. Translating gives CASSNHDRSEEQFF.

This clone is a singleton in its sample. The V and J genes are TRBV15 and TRBJ2-5; D may be TRBD2 (5 bases). The CDR3 sequence is 16 residues long. CDR1 and CDR2 from the germline V gene are LNHNV and YYDKDF (reference sequence). Between the trimmed V and J ends, which lost 0 bases and 5 bases, there was a span of 16 bases. The CDR3 bases are TGTGCCACCAGCAGAGATAGGGCGGGCCTCTGGGAGACCCAGTACTTC. Translation gives CATSRDRAGLWETQYF. Filled out from reference TRBV15 and TRBJ2-5, the complete variable domain reads DAMVIQNPRYQVTQFGKPVTLSCSQTLNHNVMYWYQQKSSQAPKLLFHYYDKDFNNEADTPDNFQSRRPNTSFCFLDIRSPGLGDTAMYLCATSRDRAGLWETQYFGPGTRLLVL.

The chain joins TRBV5-4 to TRBJ2-2; D possibly corresponds to TRBD1 (5 bases). Germline V lookup: CDR1 SGHNT, CDR2 YYREEE (reference sequence). The CDR3 has 19 residues. V shed 1 base and J shed 2 bases, with 21 bases lying between them. For the CDR3, the DNA is TGTGCCAGCAGCTTGTCGGCCGGGCAGGGCCGAATTAACACCGGGGAGCTGTTTTTT. Encoded protein: CASSLSAGQGRINTGELFF.

This clone has just one count. The chain uses TRBV29-1 and TRBJ2-1, with 10 positions matching TRBD1. In germline, CDR1 is SQVTM, CDR2 ANQGSEA. This CDR3 is 15 amino acids long. V lost 1 base, J lost 8 bases, and 8 bases stayed unmatched. CDR3 protein: CSVEGGTGEFDEQFF. The CDR3 nucleotides are TGCAGCGTTGAAGGGGGGACAGGGGAATTTGATGAGCAGTTCTTC.

This clone was counted only a few times. The rearrangement links TRBV9 to TRBJ2-7; 7 positions match TRBD1. CDR1 and CDR2 from the germline V gene are SGDLS and YYNGEE. The V and J ends lost 4 bases and 6 bases, in that order; junction bases with no gene match: 4. The CDR3 has 12 residues. The CDR3 is CASSPGQAEQYF. The CDR3, as DNA: TGTGCCAGCAGCCCTGGACAGGCCGAGCAGTACTTC.

In nucleotides, the CDR3 is TGTGCCAGCAGCTTATCGAGCGAGTCCTCCTACGAGCAGTACTTC. Encoded protein: CASSLSSESSYEQYF. The chain joins TRBV7-9 to TRBJ2-7; D unclear. The CDR3 extends over 15 amino acids. Trimming cost V 2 bases and J 0 bases, with 11 bases left between them. Germline V gene sequence: CDR1 SEHNR, CDR2 FQNEAQ (reference sequence).

The genes are TRBV13 and TRBJ1-2, with 8 bases aligning to TRBD1. Germline CDR1 is PRHDT and CDR2 is FYEKMQ (reference sequence). CDR3 length equals 19 residues. The V gene end was trimmed by 3 bases and the J gene end by 8 bases; junction bases not matched to a gene: 23. The CDR3 nucleotides are TGTGCCAGCAGCTTGGGGCAGGGGGCCGGTTATCGAGGGGACGGGGGCTACACCTTC. This translates into CASSLGQGAGYRGDGGYTF.

V and J are TRBV19 and TRBJ2-7; the D is unclear. This CDR3 has 15 amino acids. Germline CDR1 reads LNHDA; CDR2 reads SQIVND (reference sequence). V dropped 1 base and J dropped 0 bases, with 10 bases sitting between them. The CDR3 DNA follows: TGTGCCAGTAGTATAGGGCAGTGGAGCTCCTACGAGCAGTACTTC. It codes for CASSIGQWSSYEQYF.

The chain has TRBV7-9 and TRBJ2-2; 7 positions agree with TRBD1. V shed 4 bases, J shed 5 bases, and the junction held 7 bases outside the gene matches. CDR1 is SEHNR and CDR2 is FQNEAQ in the germline V gene (reference sequence). The CDR3 is 15 residues long. As DNA, the CDR3 is TGTGCCAGCAGCTACAGGGGATATGGAACCGGGGAGCTGTTTTTT. This encodes CASSYRGYGTGELFF.

The chain is built from TRBV7-9 and TRBJ2-6; D perhaps matches TRBD2 (7 bases). This CDR3 spans 15 amino acids. The ends were cut back, 11 bases at V and 3 bases at J, with 17 bases in the middle. Germline CDR1 is SEHNR and CDR2 is FQNEAQ (reference sequence). CDR3 residues: CAGLGGPGGANVLTF. CDR3 sequence (DNA): TGTGCCGGACTCGGGGGGCCGGGTGGGGCCAACGTCCTGACTTTC.

The chain has TRBV7-3 and TRBJ2-1; 14 nucleotides match TRBD2. Germline loops: CDR1 SGHTA, CDR2 FQGTGA. The CDR3 runs 13 residues. V lost 8 bases to trimming and J lost 9 bases; unmatched junction nucleotides: 3. Written as DNA, the CDR3 is TGTGCCAGCGGGACTAGCGGGAGTGGTGAGCAGTTCTTC. Its translation is CASGTSGSGEQFF.

The V call is TRBV19, the J call TRBJ2-2; a weak D match, TRBD2 (5 bases). The CDR3 consists of 15 residues. Between the trimmed V and J ends, which lost 7 bases and 3 bases, there was a span of 15 bases. Germline CDR1 and CDR2: LNHDA and SQIVND (reference sequence). The CDR3 sequence is CASKGPSRDTGELFF. As DNA, the CDR3 is TGTGCCAGTAAAGGGCCATCGAGGGACACCGGGGAGCTGTTTTTT.

This chain uses TRBV19 with TRBJ2-1; D might be TRBD2 (5 bases). Germline loops: CDR1 LNHDA, CDR2 SQIVND (reference sequence). The CDR3 has 12 amino acids. Trimming left V 6 bases short and J 7 bases short, with 10 bases between. The CDR3 sequence: CASSIRGNEQFF. The CDR3 coding sequence is TGTGCCAGTAGCATACGGGGTAATGAGCAGTTCTTC.

The V and J genes are TRBV4-3 and TRBJ2-5, with 9 nucleotides matching TRBD2. From germline, CDR1 is LGHNA and CDR2 YSLEER. J was trimmed by 2 bases and V by 3 bases; bases with no gene match: 1. The CDR3 totals 14 residues. CDR3 sequence reads: CASSQLAGQETQYF. Here the CDR3 DNA reads TGCGCCAGCAGCCAGCTAGCGGGACAAGAGACCCAGTACTTC.

The CDR3 DNA reads as TGTGCCAGCAGTTACGGTTCTTTGAGCTCCTACAATGAGCAGTTCTTC. It yields the protein CASSYGSLSSYNEQFF. The chain carries TRBV6-5 and TRBJ2-1; D unresolved. The V end lost 2 bases, the J end lost 0 bases, and 11 bases lay between the germline ends. The germline gives CDR1 MNHEY, CDR2 SVGAGI. The CDR3 totals 16 residues.

V usage is TRBV7-9 and J usage is TRBJ1-2, with 9 positions matching TRBD1. The junction had 6 bases not matched to a gene; V was cut back by 5 bases and J by 8 bases. Germline CDR1 and CDR2: SEHNR and FQNEAQ (reference sequence). The CDR3 is made up of 13 amino acids. The CDR3 nucleotides read TGTGCCAGCAGCACACGGGACAGGGACGGCTACACCTTC. As protein: CASSTRDRDGYTF.